This entry lists 30 T cell receptor beta chains sequenced from one sample in a study of T-cell reconstitution after alpha-beta-depleted transplantation in children. The library targeted TCRbeta and was prepared with unique molecular identifiers. TCRdb re-analysed the PCR reads in MiXCR, keeping a single row per CDR3 protein. The data show hundreds of thousands of distinct CDR3 sequences, with around 17% seen just once and approximately 1% held by the top ten. Sample: PBMCs from the stem cell graft donor, taken from the stem cell graft. The receptor source for this set is a human donor who donated a stem cell graft to a child with acute myeloid leukemia.

The DNA for the CDR3 is TGTGCCAGCAGCCTCAACTCCGGGACACAAAAAGAGACCCAGTACTTC. The encoded protein is CASSLNSGTQKETQYF. V is TRBV11-3 and J is TRBJ2-5; TRBD1 is a possible D gene (6 bases). V lost 5 bases to trimming and J lost 3 bases, with 19 bases between them. Looked up from germline, CDR1 is SGHNT and CDR2 is YENEEA. CDR3 length: 16 amino acids.

This clonotype appeared many times. The chain joins TRBV7-8 to TRBJ2-1; no definite D call. V lost 2 bases and J 5 bases, leaving 10 bases between the germline ends. Germline CDR1 SGHVS, CDR2 FQNEAQ. The CDR3 totals 14 residues. This CDR3 reads CASSLIMGNNEQFF. CDR3 bases: TGTGCCAGCAGCTTAATCATGGGAAACAATGAGCAGTTCTTC.

The table lists this clonotype with a few counts. The gene calls are TRBV7-2 and TRBJ1-4, with TRBD1 as a possible D gene (5 bases). The V end lost 5 bases, the J end lost 7 bases, and 14 bases lay between the germline ends. Looked up from germline, CDR1 is SGHTA and CDR2 is FQGNSA. The CDR3 is 14 amino acids. The CDR3 DNA follows: TGTGCCAGCAGCCAGGAGGGGCCCAGTGAAAAACTGTTTTTT. Amino acid sequence: CASSQEGPSEKLFF.

As for this clonotype: Possible read error: a much larger clone is one base away. The chain recombines TRBV29-1 with TRBJ1-2; unclear D gene. Trimming left V 1 base short and J 8 bases short, with 8 bases between. CDR1 is SQVTM and CDR2 is ANQGSEA in the germline V gene. The CDR3 length is 11 residues. DNA for the CDR3: TGCAGCGTTGAAGTCGGGATCGGCTACACCTTC. This translates into CSVEVGIGYTF. Using reference TRBV29-1 and TRBJ1-2 for the parts outside the CDR3, the full variable domain is SAVISQKPSRDICQRGTSLTIQCQVDSQVTMMFWYRQQPGQSLTLIATANQGSEATYESGFVIDKFPISRPNLTFSTLTVSNMSPEDSSIYLCSVEVGIGYTFGSGTRLTVV.

This clonotype was detected a few times. The chain links TRBV20-1 to TRBJ2-3; 8 positions match TRBD1. V shed 6 bases and J 3 bases; nucleotides not matched to a gene: 5. There are 13 residues in the CDR3. Germline values: CDR1 DFQATT, CDR2 SNEGSKA (reference sequence). CDR3 region: CSAQDRETDTQYF. The DNA of the CDR3 is TGCAGTGCACAGGACAGGGAAACAGATACGCAGTATTTT.

This clonotype was detected ten times or more. The chain employs TRBV20-1 and TRBJ2-3; 7 positions agree with TRBD2. The CDR3 consists of 16 residues. J lost 2 bases, V lost 3 bases, and 11 bases had no gene match. CDR1 is DFQATT and CDR2 is SNEGSKA in the germline V gene (reference sequence). CDR3 coding DNA: TGCAGTGCTAGTGTCCCGAGAGCGGGATACACAGATACGCAGTATTTT. This codes for CSASVPRAGYTDTQYF.

CDR3 DNA sequence: TGCGCCAGCAGCCCCGGGACAGATACTTTCTTT. As protein: CASSPGTDTFF. This rearrangement joins TRBV5-1 to TRBJ1-1, with 7 bases lining up with TRBD1. Trimming took 4 bases from V and 12 from J; bases not matched to a gene: 6. There are 11 residues in the CDR3. CDR1 and CDR2 from the germline V gene are SGHRS and YFSETQ.

This clonotype was found many times. The chain is built from TRBV29-1 and TRBJ1-5; 9 nucleotides line up with TRBD1. CDR1 SQVTM and CDR2 ANQGSEA come from the germline V gene. This CDR3 comprises 15 residues. Trimming took 6 bases from V and 5 from J; bases not matched to a gene: 11. The CDR3: CSVAGTGKGHQPQHF. The CDR3 DNA is TGCAGCGTAGCCGGGACAGGGAAGGGGCATCAGCCCCAGCATTTT.

In this sample, this clonotype turned up a few times. This rearrangement joins TRBV10-3 to TRBJ1-6, with D tentatively TRBD1 (5 bases). Germline V gene data show CDR1 as ENHRY and CDR2 as SYGVKD. Trimming took 11 bases from V and 7 from J, leaving 15 bases between them. The CDR3 covers 13 residues. The CDR3 loop is CALRGSTNSPLHF. Here the CDR3 DNA reads TGTGCCTTAAGGGGCAGTACCAATTCACCCCTCCACTTT.

This clonotype was counted ten times or more. The chain is built from TRBV20-1 and TRBJ2-3; D uncertain. The CDR3 has 14 residues. Germline V gene data show CDR1 as DFQATT and CDR2 as SNEGSKA (reference sequence). The V and J ends lost 1 base and 2 bases respectively, with 10 bases between them. CDR3: CSARVAGVTDTQYF. For the CDR3, the DNA is TGCAGTGCTAGAGTGGCAGGAGTCACAGATACGCAGTATTTT.

The sample holds many counts of this clonotype. The CDR3 DNA is TGCGCCAGCAGCCAAGACTTGTATCAGCCCCAGCATTTT. It is translated as CASSQDLYQPQHF. The chain employs TRBV4-3 and TRBJ1-5; unclear D gene. Germline V gene sequence: CDR1 LGHNA, CDR2 YSLEER. With 0 bases removed from V and 5 bases from J, the gap between germline ends came to 5 bases. This CDR3 region has 13 residues.

As DNA, the CDR3 is TGTGCCAGCAGTGAGTCGACAGACCCGAACACTGAAGCTTTCTTT. Protein: CASSESTDPNTEAFF. The rearrangement joins TRBV25-1 to TRBJ1-1, with D possibly being TRBD1 (5 bases). The CDR3 extends over 15 amino acids. Germline V CDR1 and CDR2: MGHDK, SYGVNS. The V end was cut by 3 bases, the J end by 1 base, with 12 bases between.

The chain employs TRBV4-1 and TRBJ2-7, with D perhaps assigned TRBD1 or TRBD2 (5 bases each). Trimming cost V 1 base and J 2 bases, with 12 bases left between them. The germline CDR1 and CDR2 sequences are MGHRA and YSYEKL. The CDR3 totals 15 residues. CDR3 region: CASSQGEGPPYEQYF. CDR3 coding DNA: TGCGCCAGCAGCCAAGGTGAGGGACCACCCTACGAGCAGTACTTC.

This clonotype was picked up many times. The J gene is TRBJ1-1, the V gene TRBV7-9; perhaps TRBD1 as D (5 bases). V dropped 1 base and J dropped 6 bases, with 9 bases sitting between them. This CDR3 is built from 13 residues. Per the germline V gene, CDR1 is SEHNR and CDR2 is FQNEAQ (reference sequence). The CDR3 sequence is CASSLGAGSEAFF. The DNA of the CDR3 is TGTGCCAGCAGCTTAGGGGCAGGGTCTGAAGCTTTCTTT.

A note on this clonotype: This clone may be a read error of a much larger clone one base away. The chain employs TRBV7-6 and TRBJ2-2, with a possible D match to TRBD2 (6 bases). Germline V gives CDR1 SGHVS, CDR2 FNYEAQ. The CDR3 sequence is 15 residues long. This chain's CDR3 is CASSLIAGSTGGLFF. In DNA form, the CDR3 reads TGTGCCAGCAGCTTAATAGCAGGGAGCACCGGGGGGCTGTTTTTT.

This clonotype was detected only a few times. The gene calls are TRBV9 and TRBJ2-2, with a possible D match to TRBD2 (6 bases). Trimming removed 3 bases from V and 0 bases from J, with 15 bases in between. Germline CDR1 reads SGDLS; CDR2 reads YYNGEE. CDR3 size: 17 residues. The CDR3 bases are TGTGCCAGCAGCGCTGGGACTGGCACCGCGAACACCGGGGAGCTGTTTTTT. Its protein product is CASSAGTGTANTGELFF.

The chain carries TRBV2 and TRBJ1-1, with 9 bases lining up with TRBD1. CDR3 length: 14 amino acids. The V gene end was trimmed by 8 bases and the J gene end by 3 bases; junction bases not matched to a gene: 7. Germline loops: CDR1 SNHLY, CDR2 FYNNEI. The CDR3 DNA reads TGTGCCAGCTTTGGTTGGGACAGGGACACTGAAGCTTTCTTT. Translated: CASFGWDRDTEAFF.

This clonotype was observed a few times. The rearrangement uses TRBV7-3 and TRBJ2-1; the match to TRBD2 covers 7 bases. The germline CDR1 and CDR2 sequences are SGHTA and FQGTGA. The V and J ends lost 3 bases and 3 bases, in that order; junction bases with no gene match: 8. The CDR3 consists of 16 residues. This chain's CDR3 is CASSLTGGPIYNEQFF. For the CDR3, the DNA is TGTGCCAGCAGCTTGACGGGGGGACCGATCTACAATGAGCAGTTCTTC.

This clonotype came up many times. V gene TRBV5-1 combines with J gene TRBJ2-7, with D hard to call. The CDR3 length is 13 residues. The V and J ends lost 0 bases and 4 bases respectively, with 8 bases between them. The germline V gene has CDR1 SGHRS and CDR2 YFSETQ. CDR3 region: CASSLDTGYEQYV. The CDR3 bases are TGCGCCAGCAGCTTGGACACTGGGTACGAGCAGTACGTC.

As for this clonotype: At one of its ends the junction is not consistent with the germline gene, which may arise from a read error. This chain joins TRBV5-1 and TRBJ2-7; tentative D call: TRBD1 (6 bases). Per the germline V gene, CDR1 is SGHRS and CDR2 is YFSETQ. This CDR3 region has 17 residues. For the CDR3, the DNA is TGCGCCAGCAGCCTTTTTGGCTCGGACGGGGACACCTACGACCAGTACTTC. Protein sequence: CASSLFGSDGDTYDQYF.

This clonotype was detected many times. DNA of the CDR3: TGTGCCAGCAGCTTAGCGCCACAGGGGGCATCCTACGAGCAGTACTTC. Protein sequence: CASSLAPQGASYEQYF. This chain connects TRBV7-9 to TRBJ2-7; 9 nucleotides match TRBD1. Germline V CDR1 and CDR2: SEHNR, FQNEAQ (reference sequence). This CDR3 is built from 16 residues. J lost 1 base, V lost 0 bases, and 4 bases had no gene match. Supplemented by reference TRBV7-9 and TRBJ2-7, the full variable domain reads DTGVSQNPRHKITKRGQNVTFRCDPISEHNRLYWYRQTLGQGPEFLTYFQNEAQLEKSRLLSDRFSAERPKGSFSTLEIQRTEQGDSAMYLCASSLAPQGASYEQYFGPGTRLTVT.

This sequence joins TRBV12-1 and TRBJ1-5; the D call TRBD1 from the table was never checked on the DNA. TRBV12-1 is noted as a pseudogene. There are 14 residues in the CDR3. The CDR3 DNA reads TGTGCCAGCAGCAACGGACAAAGCGATCAGCCCCAGCATTTT. This sequence encodes CASSNGQSDQPQHF.

This clonotype was found many times. This chain joins TRBV20-1 and TRBJ1-5, with D hard to call. The CDR3 has 13 amino acids. Per the germline V gene, CDR1 is DFQATT and CDR2 is SNEGSKA (reference sequence). Trimming took off 2 bases at V and 3 bases at J, with 8 bases between the two ends. CDR3 in amino acids: CSARPQVNQPQHF. The CDR3 nucleotides read TGCAGTGCTAGACCTCAGGTCAATCAGCCCCAGCATTTT.

This clonotype showed up many times. V usage is TRBV24-1 and J usage is TRBJ2-7, with 10 bases that match TRBD1. Germline CDR1 KGHDR, CDR2 SFDVKD. The CDR3 runs 15 residues. V was pared by 6 bases and J by 1 base, with 5 bases of the junction left unmatched. CDR3 nucleotide sequence: TGTGCCACCAGTCGCGGGACAGGGGTATCCTACGAGCAGTACTTC. Amino acids: CATSRGTGVSYEQYF.

This clonotype turned up a few times. The V gene is TRBV4-3, the J gene TRBJ1-2; 7 positions match TRBD1. Germline CDR1 LGHNA, CDR2 YSLEER. CDR3 length equals 19 residues. Trimming at V came to 1 base and at J to 2 bases, leaving 16 bases not matched to a gene. The CDR3 loop is CASSQAARTGVGLNYGYTF. CDR3 in DNA: TGCGCCAGCAGCCAAGCCGCCCGAACAGGGGTGGGATTGAACTATGGCTACACCTTC.

The rearrangement links TRBV5-1 to TRBJ2-3; unclear D gene. V gave up 0 bases and J gave up 2 bases, with 10 bases separating them. Germline V gene lookup returns CDR1 SGHRS and CDR2 YFSETQ. The CDR3 extends over 15 amino acids. The DNA of the CDR3 is TGCGCCAGCAGCTTGGAGAGACACCACACAGATACGCAGTATTTT. Translating it yields CASSLERHHTDTQYF.

The chain couples TRBV4-1 to TRBJ2-5; D call uncertain. The CDR3 covers 16 residues. The V gene's germline CDR1 is MGHRA and CDR2 YSYEKL. Trimming stripped 4 bases from V and 3 bases from J, with 18 bases between. This CDR3 reads CASSPYRRSQEETQYF. In DNA form, the CDR3 reads TGCGCCAGCAGCCCCTACCGACGCTCCCAGGAAGAGACCCAGTACTTC.

This clonotype was counted ten times or more. This chain connects TRBV4-3 to TRBJ1-2; weak D call: TRBD1 (5 bases). Trimming cost V 3 bases and J 10 bases, with 18 bases left between them. The length of the CDR3 is 14 residues. The germline CDR1 and CDR2 sequences are LGHNA and YSLEER. The DNA of the CDR3 is TGCGCCAGCAGCCAGGAAGATGTTCCGGGGCCCTACACCTTC. This translates into CASSQEDVPGPYTF.

This clonotype was observed at least ten times. The gene calls are TRBV12-3 or TRBV12-4 and TRBJ2-1; 10 bases line up with TRBD1. The CDR3 has 16 residues. V trimming: 6 bases; J trimming: 7 bases; junction bases outside the gene matches: 12. The CDR3 DNA reads as TGTGCCAGCAGGCTCGCCGGGACAGGGGATAGGAATGAGCAGTTCTTC. This gives the protein CASRLAGTGDRNEQFF.

This clonotype has at least ten counts. V gene TRBV12-3 or TRBV12-4 combines with J gene TRBJ1-2; unclear D gene. The CDR3 spans 14 residues. V lost 5 bases to trimming and J lost 2 bases, with 12 bases between them. The CDR3, as DNA: TGTGCCAGCAGTCCCCCCGGTTACAACTATGGCTACACCTTC. The encoded protein is CASSPPGYNYGYTF.